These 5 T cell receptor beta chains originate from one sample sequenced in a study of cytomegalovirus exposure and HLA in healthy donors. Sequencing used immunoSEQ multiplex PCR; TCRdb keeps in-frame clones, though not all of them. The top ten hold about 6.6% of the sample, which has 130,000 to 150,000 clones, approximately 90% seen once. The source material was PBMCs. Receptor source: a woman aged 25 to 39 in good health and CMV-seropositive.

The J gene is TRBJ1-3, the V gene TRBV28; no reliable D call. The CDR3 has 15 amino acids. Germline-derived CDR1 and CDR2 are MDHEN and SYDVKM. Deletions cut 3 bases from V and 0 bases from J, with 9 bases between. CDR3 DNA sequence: TGTGCCAGCAGTTTGTTCACGAGCTCTGGAAACACCATATATTTT. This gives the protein CASSLFTSSGNTIYF.

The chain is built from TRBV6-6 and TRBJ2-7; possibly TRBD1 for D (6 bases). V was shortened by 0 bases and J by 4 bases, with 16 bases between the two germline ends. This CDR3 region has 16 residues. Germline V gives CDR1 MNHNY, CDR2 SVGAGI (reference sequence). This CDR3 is CASSYSPLGGPYEQYF. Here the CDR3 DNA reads TGTGCCAGCAGTTACTCTCCACTAGGGGGACCTTACGAGCAGTACTTC.

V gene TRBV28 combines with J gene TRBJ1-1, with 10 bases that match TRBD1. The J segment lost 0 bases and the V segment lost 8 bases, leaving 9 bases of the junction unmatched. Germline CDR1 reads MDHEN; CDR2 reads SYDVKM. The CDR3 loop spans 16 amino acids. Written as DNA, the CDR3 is TGTGCCAGCCTGTTGGGACAGGGGATCATGAACACTGAAGCTTTCTTT. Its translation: CASLLGQGIMNTEAFF.

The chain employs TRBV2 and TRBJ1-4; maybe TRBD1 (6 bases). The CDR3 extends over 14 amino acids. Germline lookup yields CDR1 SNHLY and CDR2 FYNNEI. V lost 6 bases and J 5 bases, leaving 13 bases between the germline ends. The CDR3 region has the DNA TGTGCCAGCAGGCGGGGGGGGCGCAATGAAAAACTGTTTTTT. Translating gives CASRRGGRNEKLFF.

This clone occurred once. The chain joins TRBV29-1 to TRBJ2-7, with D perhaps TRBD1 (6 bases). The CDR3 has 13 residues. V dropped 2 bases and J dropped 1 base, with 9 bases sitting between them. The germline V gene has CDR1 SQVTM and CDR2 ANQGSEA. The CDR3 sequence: CSVETGKSYEQYF. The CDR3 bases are TGCAGCGTTGAAACAGGGAAATCCTACGAGCAGTACTTC.